This is a list of T cell receptor beta chains from one sample in a study of blood T cells in healthy people across ages. TCRdb recomputed calls from the 5' RACE reads with MiXCR, one row per CDR3 protein. Here the sample spans roughly 800,000 distinct CDR3 sequences, over 45% being singletons. Sequenced material: blood. These receptors were obtained from a man aged 25 to 40 in good health. Both conserved end residues are part of each CDR3. A D gene is named only where the DNA matches it firmly. The listing skips clone size in some rows; elsewhere it reads once, few, many or a size class.

V	size	D	J	DNA	CDR3
TRBV20-1	-	TRBD1	TRBJ2-7	TGCAGTGCCGCGAAGGGGACAGGGTCCTACGAGCAGTACTTC	CSAAKGTGSYEQYF
TRBV27	-	TRBD1	TRBJ1-2	TGTGCCAGCAGCCTAAGGGGGCGCCGGGGCTACACCTTC	CASSLRGRRGYTF
TRBV24-1	-	-	TRBJ1-5	TGTGCCACCAGTGATGCCGGGACCTGGGAGCCCCAGCATTTT	CATSDAGTWEPQHF
TRBV6-5	-	-	TRBJ1-2	TGTGCCAGCGGCGGAGGGTCGCATGGCTACACCTTC	CASGGGSHGYTF
TRBV12-3/TRBV12-4	-	-	TRBJ2-7	TGTGCCAGCAGTTTAGCGCCCGGGACAAGCAGCTACGAGCAGTACTTC	CASSLAPGTSSYEQYF
TRBV7-9	-	-	TRBJ2-5	TGTGCCAGCAGCCGGGGCGCTTCCGGGACCCAGTACTTC	CASSRGASGTQYF
TRBV5-1	-	TRBD1	TRBJ2-7	TGCGCCAGCAGCGATACAGGGGGCTCCTACGAGCAGTACTTC	CASSDTGGSYEQYF
TRBV4-3	-	TRBD2	TRBJ2-1	TGCGCCAGCAGCCAAGAGTGGGGCAGGCGGGGGGGCTACAATGAGCAGTTCTTC	CASSQEWGRRGGYNEQFF
TRBV9	few	-	TRBJ2-6	TGTGCCAGCAGCGTATCCAGCTCTGGGGCCAACGTCCTGACTTTC	CASSVSSSGANVLTF
TRBV20-1	-	TRBD2	TRBJ2-1	TGCAGTGCTAGAGATCGGGTTAGCGGGGGCTACAATGAGCAGTTCTTC	CSARDRVSGGYNEQFF
TRBV7-9	-	-	TRBJ2-5	TGTGCCAGCAGCTTAAGGGGGACCTCTGGGACCCAGTACTTC	CASSLRGTSGTQYF
TRBV12-3/TRBV12-4	-	-	TRBJ2-1	TGTGCCAGCAGTTTGAGAACTTCGGCCGTTTCCAAAAACATAAATGAGCAGTTCTTC	CASSLRTSAVSKNINEQFF
TRBV6-1	-	TRBD1	TRBJ1-5	TGTGCCAGCAGTACCGGGACAGGGGGCGCGAGCAATCAGCCCCAGCATTTT	CASSTGTGGASNQPQHF
TRBV21-1	once	-	TRBJ2-5	TGTGCCAGGACTACAGATCTTAGTGAGACCCAGTACTTC	CARTTDLSETQYF
TRBV4-1	-	-	TRBJ2-3	TGCGCCAGCAGCCAAGCGGGGAATACGCAGTATTTT	CASSQAGNTQYF
TRBV12-3/TRBV12-4	-	TRBD2	TRBJ2-7	TGTGCCAGCAGCCGCAACAGCGGGGGGGGCGAGCAGTACTTC	CASSRNSGGGEQYF
TRBV29-1	-	-	TRBJ1-2	TGCAGCGTTGGAGAACAGGACTACTATGGCTACACCTTC	CSVGEQDYYGYTF
TRBV6-1	-	-	TRBJ2-7	TGTGCCAGCAGTGAATCTGGCGACCGTTCCTACGAGCAGTACTTC	CASSESGDRSYEQYF
TRBV6-5	-	TRBD1	TRBJ2-3	TGTGCCAGCAGTTACAGCGGGACAGGGGGCTCAGATACGCAGTATTTT	CASSYSGTGGSDTQYF
TRBV6-5	few	TRBD1	TRBJ2-5	TGTGCCAGCAGCAGACAGGGTGGCTCCCAAGAGACCCAGTACTTC	CASSRQGGSQETQYF
TRBV4-3	-	TRBD1	TRBJ2-1	TGCGCCAGCAGCCGCACGACAGGGATCGACGAGCAGTTCTTC	CASSRTTGIDEQFF
TRBV21-1	once	-	TRBJ2-3	TGTGCCAGCAGCTTCAGGCCCAGGACAGGGGATAGTACAGATACGCAGTATTTT	CASSFRPRTGDSTDTQYF
TRBV20-1	once	-	TRBJ1-4	TGCAGTGCTAGAGTTCCCGGGTTTGGTGAAAAACTGTTTTTT	CSARVPGFGEKLFF
TRBV19	once	-	TRBJ1-1	TGTGCCAGTAGTATGCGAGACAGAGGAGCTTTCTTT	CASSMRDRGAFF
TRBV12-3/TRBV12-4	-	TRBD1	TRBJ1-4	TGTGCCAGTGGGGACAGTGCCTTGGAAAAACTGTTTTTT	CASGDSALEKLFF
TRBV5-1	-	TRBD1	TRBJ2-5	TGCGCCAGCAGCTACCGACAGGGGTTTCAAGAGACCCAGTACTTC	CASSYRQGFQETQYF
TRBV7-8	few	-	TRBJ2-3	TGTGCCACCTTCACAGATACGCAGTATTTT	CATFTDTQYF
TRBV20-1	-	TRBD1	TRBJ1-1	TGCAGTGCTAGAGAGGGACAGAAGAACACTGAAGCTTTCTTT	CSAREGQKNTEAFF
TRBV29-1	-	TRBD1	TRBJ2-7	TGCAGCGTTTCCGAGAGACAGGGAAGGTACGAGCAGTACTTC	CSVSERQGRYEQYF
TRBV4-1	-	TRBD1	TRBJ1-6	TGCGCCAGCAGCCAAGTTGTGACAGGGGAATACCCCCTCCACTTT	CASSQVVTGEYPLHF
TRBV4-1	-	-	TRBJ2-5	TGCGCCAGCAGCCCCGTCAAGGGGGAGACCCAGTACTTC	CASSPVKGETQYF
TRBV29-1	few	-	TRBJ1-2	TGCAGCGTTGAAGACGCACAGTTCTATGGCTACACCTTC	CSVEDAQFYGYTF
TRBV20-1	-	-	TRBJ2-3	TGCAGTGCTAGTACTGGGTGGGGAACAGATACGCAGTATTTT	CSASTGWGTDTQYF